The sequence of this T cell receptor beta chain was determined in a study of CD8 T cells in Susac syndrome (dated by TCRdb to about 2019). About the study as a whole: Repertoire sequencing was used to test whether CD8+ T cell activation and differentiation in Susac syndrome was antigen driven.

As encoded in the germline V gene (reference sequence), CDR1 is SEHNR while CDR2 is FQNEAQ. The germline ends are 8 bases apart after V is trimmed by 5 bases and J by 15 bases. Its CDR3 holds 10 amino acids, cysteine through phenylalanine. The kept DNA is CDR3 alone, 30 bases in frame from the first base. High-throughput TCR beta sequencing profiled peripheral blood CD8+ and CD4+ T cells from healthy donors, Susac syndrome patients and multiple sclerosis patients. The multiple sclerosis controls were treatment-naive patients who had stable or active relapsing-remitting disease and met the revised McDonald criteria. Bulk CD8+ and CD4+ T cells were purified by magnetic negative isolation, while CD8+ TEMRA cells were enriched using FACS. Blood was drawn into EDTA tubes, processed within 24 hours, and PBMCs were isolated by density gradient centrifugation. PBMCs intended for TCR sequencing were cryopreserved in liquid nitrogen and were subsequently thawed in a 37 degrees C water bath. Purity of sorted or isolated CD4+, CD8+ and CD8+ TEMRA cells was at least 90%.

RNA was extracted using the RNeasy kit, and roughly 0.45 to 1 microgram was reverse transcribed with random hexamers. The immunoSEQ multiplex PCR assay, covering 54 Vbeta and 13 Jbeta segments, was used to amplify TCR beta CDR3 regions. Bias from PCR amplification was corrected by using a synthetic template baseline for primer optimization and for computational correction. The published analysis was carried out like this. Reads were annotated to V, D and J genes per IMGT and analyzed with immunoSEQ Analyzer, keeping only productive sequences. Clonality was computed as one minus Shannon entropy normalized by log2 of the number of productive unique sequences. For each patient and control, public and private clones were evaluated within the 100 most prevalent clones. Susac-specific clones were defined as absent from healthy and MS cohorts, around 980 published viral clones and other ImmuneACCESS disease sequences. The public reads were run again by TCRdb, first through fastp at Q25 and then through MiXCR, and only productive beta chains were kept. CDR3 protein duplicates are merged, each entry listing the most common genes and DNA. These V and J calls are TCRdb output, not the study's own analysis. A total of roughly 120,000 distinct CDR3 sequences appear in this sample, around 92% of them only once. The ten biggest clones cover 0.085% to 0.095% of the sample.

Study-wide findings and limitations: The number of individuals in the TCR sequencing and HLA analysis was recognized as being relatively small.

With regard to this clonotype: Its antigen is currently not known. No base qualities exist here, and no much larger clone lies one base off it.

The sample consisted of CD4+ T cells from PBMCs. This receptor chain uses TRBV7-9 and TRBJ1-6; a confident D gene designation cannot be given. This clonotype was sampled from a human donor with multiple sclerosis. The nucleotide sequence reads as follows: TGTGCCAGCAGCAACGAGGTCCTCCACTTT. Its protein product is CASSNEVLHF.